The entry below gives a single T cell receptor (beta chain) sequence along with its context. The V gene's germline CDR1 is MNHEY and CDR2 SVGAGI. Deletions cut 6 bases from V and 5 bases from J, with 19 bases between. The CDR3 contains 15 residues. This sample is part of a study of blood T cell repertoires in COVID-19. Original methodology: How many nucleated cells were present was estimated from reference gene primer amplification. Only in-frame clones appear in the TCRdb table, and some are missing; sequencing was by immunoSEQ multiplex PCR. V, J and clone size derive from that table, while D and trimming were established from the DNA sequence. This sample carries approximately 150,000 clones, 79% of them seen once, and the ten largest clones take more than 7%.

The TCR comes from a woman aged 55-70 years with COVID-19, enrolled during active disease. The sample taken for sequencing was peripheral blood. This sequence joins TRBV6-5 and TRBJ2-5, with TRBD2 as a possible D gene (5 bases). The CDR3 coding sequence is TGTGCCAGCAGCCCAACGTTGGATCGCGGGGAGACCCAGTACTTC. It is translated as CASSPTLDRGETQYF.